Below are 30 T cell receptor beta chains sequenced from a single sample in a study of blood T cells in healthy people across ages. Together with a sample-barcoded 5' primer, a J-beta primer mix was included in a second PCR lasting roughly 7 to 11 cycles. TCRdb reanalysed the 5' RACE reads using MiXCR and keeps one entry per CDR3 protein. Seen here are some 900,000 distinct CDR3 sequences, around 49% observed once, and the top ten hold 13%. The specimen was blood. Receptor source: a man aged 30-40 years in good health.

The gene calls are TRBV11-1 and TRBJ2-7; no clear D gene. Looked up from germline, CDR1 is SGHAT and CDR2 is FQDESV (reference sequence). The CDR3 totals 14 residues. Deletions cut 1 base from V and 2 bases from J, with 9 bases between. CDR3 nucleotides: TGTGCCAGCAGCTTAGTCCCTGAAACCTACGAGCAGTACTTC. The encoded protein is CASSLVPETYEQYF.

CDR3 loop: CASSLRPDSYEQYF. As DNA, the CDR3 is TGTGCCAGCAGTTTAAGACCGGACTCCTACGAGCAGTACTTC. The chain combines TRBV27 with TRBJ2-7; D unclear. Trimming cost V 2 bases and J 0 bases, with 8 bases left between them. Germline CDR1 and CDR2: MNHEY and SMNVEV (reference sequence). The CDR3 loop spans 14 amino acids.

The chain couples TRBV27 to TRBJ2-7; perhaps TRBD2 as D (5 bases). The CDR3 is made up of 14 amino acids. Germline assignment: CDR1 MNHEY and CDR2 SMNVEV (reference sequence). V lost 3 bases to trimming and J lost 3 bases, with 12 bases between them. DNA for the CDR3: TGTGCCAGCAGTTTCGAGGCGGGCGGCTACGAGCAGTACTTC. Amino acid sequence: CASSFEAGGYEQYF.

This clonotype has at least ten counts. The rearrangement uses TRBV9 and TRBJ2-7; D gene ambiguous. The germline V and J ends were trimmed by 0 bases and 6 bases, with 10 bases remaining between them. There are 13 residues in the CDR3. Germline CDR1 SGDLS, CDR2 YYNGEE. Here the CDR3 DNA reads TGTGCCAGCAGCGTAGAGCAGTTCTCCGAGCAGTACTTC. This sequence encodes CASSVEQFSEQYF.

The sample holds many counts of this clonotype. The rearrangement joins TRBV7-9 to TRBJ1-4; perhaps TRBD1 as D (5 bases). Germline V CDR1 and CDR2: SEHNR, FQNEAQ (reference sequence). Trimming removed 1 base at V and 3 bases at J, with 6 bases between. This CDR3 is built from 14 residues. The CDR3 region is CASSLGQPNEKLFF. CDR3 coding DNA: TGTGCCAGCAGCTTAGGACAGCCTAATGAAAAACTGTTTTTT.

The sample holds a few counts of this clonotype. This rearrangement joins TRBV4-1 to TRBJ2-3, with 9 positions matching TRBD1. Trimming removed 4 bases from V and 2 bases from J; junction bases left unmatched: 4. The length of the CDR3 is 15 residues. The germline V gene has CDR1 MGHRA and CDR2 YSYEKL. The CDR3 nucleotides read TGCGCCAGCAGCCGGGGACAGGGAGACACAGATACGCAGTATTTT. Protein product: CASSRGQGDTDTQYF.

The V call is TRBV7-2, the J call TRBJ2-7; 10 bases match TRBD2. J lost 0 bases, V lost 8 bases, and 19 bases had no gene match. Germline lookup yields CDR1 SGHTA and CDR2 FQGNSA. The CDR3 runs 19 residues. CDR3 nucleotides: TGTGCCAGCGCGGCGCCGTGGGCTAGCGGGGGTTACAGCTCCTACGAGCAGTACTTC. This encodes CASAAPWASGGYSSYEQYF.

The chain recombines TRBV6-2 or TRBV6-3 with TRBJ2-1; perhaps TRBD2 as D (7 bases). The ends were cut back, 5 bases at V and 0 bases at J, with 17 bases in the middle. Germline CDR1 is MNHEY and CDR2 is SVGEGT. The CDR3 covers 17 residues. CDR3 DNA sequence: TGTGCCAGCAGTCCCTTAGGGGGGGGTTCCTCCTACAATGAGCAGTTCTTC. It specifies CASSPLGGGSSYNEQFF.

Remarks on this clonotype: It may be a read error: a sequence one base away is much more abundant. For the CDR3, the DNA is TGTGCCAGCAGTGAGGATCAGACAGACGTGAACACTGAAGCTTTCTTT. Translating gives CASSEDQTDVNTEAFF. The chain combines TRBV25-1 with TRBJ1-1, with a tentative D call TRBD1 (5 bases). Germline CDR1 is MGHDK and CDR2 is SYGVNS. Trimming pared 3 bases from V and 0 bases from J, leaving 14 bases between. The CDR3 has 16 amino acids.

This chain joins TRBV4-1 and TRBJ1-1, with D perhaps matching TRBD1 (6 bases). The CDR3 consists of 16 residues. Trimming shortened V by 4 bases and J by 2 bases, and 17 bases separated the two germline ends. Germline V lookup: CDR1 MGHRA, CDR2 YSYEKL. CDR3 amino acids: CASSLQWGQLNTEAFF. The CDR3 coding sequence is TGCGCCAGCAGCCTGCAATGGGGGCAGCTTAACACTGAAGCTTTCTTT.

The table lists this clonotype with many counts. The chain joins TRBV29-1 to TRBJ2-1; a weak D match, TRBD2 (7 bases). V was shortened by 6 bases and J by 8 bases, with 14 bases between the two germline ends. Germline CDR1 SQVTM, CDR2 ANQGSEA. This CDR3 has 12 amino acids. The CDR3 DNA reads TGCAGCGTGTTGGGCGGGGGCGATGAGCAGTTCTTC. It codes for CSVLGGGDEQFF.

In this sample, this clonotype turned up a few times. The rearrangement links TRBV9 to TRBJ2-3; D gene ambiguous. The CDR3 is 13 amino acids. V was trimmed by 4 bases and J by 3 bases, leaving 9 bases between them. The germline V gene has CDR1 SGDLS and CDR2 YYNGEE. The CDR3 is CASSPRMTDTQYF. DNA for the CDR3: TGTGCCAGCAGCCCCCGCATGACAGATACGCAGTATTTT.

This clonotype has only a few counts. As DNA, the CDR3 is TGTGCCAGCAGTGAAGTACATTCGACCGGGGCCCAGTACTTC. Translated, it gives CASSEVHSTGAQYF. The chain recombines TRBV25-1 with TRBJ2-7; either TRBD1 or TRBD2 may fit D (5 bases each). The V and J ends lost 2 bases and 10 bases respectively, with 18 bases between them. Germline loops: CDR1 MGHDK, CDR2 SYGVNS. The length of the CDR3 is 14 residues.

This clonotype has more than one count but fewer than ten. This rearrangement joins TRBV18 to TRBJ2-7, with 7 bases that match TRBD1. Germline CDR1 reads KGHSH; CDR2 reads LQKENI. The trim removed 5 bases at V and 2 bases at J, leaving 6 bases unmatched. The length of the CDR3 is 14 residues. CDR3 sequence (DNA): TGTGCCAGCTCATCCACGGGACAGACCTACGAGCAGTACTTC. Translated, it gives CASSSTGQTYEQYF.

Many counts were recorded for this clonotype. J is TRBJ2-7 and V is TRBV7-6; D not certain. This CDR3 has 14 residues. Germline loops: CDR1 SGHVS, CDR2 FNYEAQ. V was pared by 1 base and J by 1 base, with 8 bases between. CDR3 region: CASSLGSGSYEQYF. Here the CDR3 DNA reads TGTGCCAGCAGCTTAGGGTCGGGTTCCTACGAGCAGTACTTC. The variable domain in full, with the rest retrieved from reference TRBV7-6 and TRBJ2-7, is GAGVSQSPRYKVTKRGQDVALRCDPISGHVSLYWYRQALGQGPEFLTYFNYEAQQDKSGLPNDRFSAERPEGSISTLTIQRTEQRDSAMYRCASSLGSGSYEQYFGPGTRLTVT.

The chain is built from TRBV6-2 or TRBV6-3 and TRBJ2-1; D gene unclear. CDR3 length: 12 residues. V gave up 8 bases and J gave up 5 bases, with 10 bases separating them. From germline, CDR1 is MNHEY and CDR2 SVGEGT. This CDR3 reads CASGDRDNEQFF. CDR3 nucleotide sequence: TGTGCCAGCGGAGACCGGGACAATGAGCAGTTCTTC.

The genes are TRBV4-3 and TRBJ2-3; 7 bases agree with TRBD2. The CDR3 covers 18 residues. The germline V gene encodes CDR1 LGHNA and CDR2 YSLEER. The ends lost 3 bases at V and 2 bases at J; junction bases unmatched: 14. The CDR3 here is CASSQGWASGTSTDTQYF. Written as DNA, the CDR3 is TGCGCCAGCAGCCAGGGTTGGGCTAGCGGCACCTCCACAGATACGCAGTATTTT.

The V and J genes are TRBV2 and TRBJ1-2; 8 positions agree with TRBD1. This CDR3 region has 15 residues. Unmatched junction bases numbered 12, after V lost 7 bases and J lost 5 bases. The germline gives CDR1 SNHLY, CDR2 FYNNEI. CDR3 sequence reads: CASTGQGSVWYGYTF. CDR3 coding DNA: TGTGCCAGCACAGGACAGGGATCGGTCTGGTATGGCTACACCTTC.

The chain joins TRBV27 to TRBJ2-7, with a weak D call TRBD2 (6 bases). V lost 6 bases and J lost 4, with 16 bases in between. The CDR3 has 14 residues. Per the germline V gene, CDR1 is MNHEY and CDR2 is SMNVEV (reference sequence). CDR3 loop: CASSAGGTGYEQYF. The CDR3, as DNA: TGTGCCAGCAGCGCTGGAGGGACGGGTTACGAGCAGTACTTC.

V is TRBV6-5 and J is TRBJ2-6; D is unresolved. CDR1 MNHEY and CDR2 SVGAGI come from the germline V gene. V lost 2 bases, J lost 2 bases, and 10 bases lay in between. The CDR3 length is 16 residues. This CDR3 reads CASSYVRGAGANVLTF. The CDR3 bases are TGTGCCAGCAGTTACGTCCGAGGAGCTGGGGCCAACGTCCTGACTTTC.

The genes are TRBV10-3 and TRBJ1-4; the D gene is possibly TRBD1 (5 bases). Germline V gene lookup returns CDR1 ENHRY and CDR2 SYGVKD. CDR3 length equals 16 residues. The V gene lost 0 bases and the J gene lost 14 bases, with 22 bases spanning the gap. The CDR3 spells CAISESLRGSESRLFF. CDR3 DNA: TGTGCCATCAGTGAGTCTTTGAGGGGCAGTGAGTCGAGGCTGTTTTTT.

In this sample, this clonotype turned up a few times. The chain has TRBV20-1 and TRBJ2-7; TRBD2 aligns across 12 bases. The end of the DNA is better explained by TRBJ2-5, so the J call may be wrong. The length of the CDR3 is 14 residues. Germline V CDR1 and CDR2: DFQATT, SNEGSKA (reference sequence). The DNA of the CDR3 is TGCAGTGCTCCTAGCGGGGGGGCCGCAAAGACCCAGTACTTC. It specifies CSAPSGGAAKTQYF.

This clonotype was counted ten times or more. V gene TRBV7-2 combines with J gene TRBJ2-7; 9 nucleotides align to TRBD2. This CDR3 has 15 residues. V was clipped by 4 bases and J by 5 bases; unmatched bases: 9. Looked up from germline, CDR1 is SGHTA and CDR2 is FQGNSA. CDR3 in DNA: TGTGCCAGCAGCTACGCGGGGGGGCCCTCTAACGAGCAGTACTTC. It specifies CASSYAGGPSNEQYF.

The gene calls are TRBV9 and TRBJ2-3; TRBD1 might be the D (5 bases). Trimming removed 1 base from V and 9 bases from J, with 15 bases in between. Per the germline V gene, CDR1 is SGDLS and CDR2 is YYNGEE. The CDR3 loop spans 14 amino acids. CDR3 bases: TGTGCCAGCAGCGTAAGTACAGGACAAGAGACGCAGTATTTT. Amino acid sequence: CASSVSTGQETQYF.

About this clonotype: This may arise from a read error, as a much more abundant clone is one base away. The rearrangement joins TRBV6-2 or TRBV6-3 to TRBJ2-5; 8 bases align to TRBD2. The germline V gene encodes CDR1 MNHEY and CDR2 SVGEGT. V shed 6 bases, J shed 11 bases, and the junction held 11 bases outside the gene matches. This CDR3 spans 13 amino acids. The DNA of the CDR3 is TGTGCCAGCAGCGTCGGGGGGGCCGTTGAGCAGTACTTC. Translation gives CASSVGGAVEQYF.

This chain links TRBV7-9 with TRBJ2-5, with D hard to call. The ends were cut back, 2 bases at V and 2 bases at J, with 9 bases in the middle. The CDR3 totals 14 residues. Germline V gene sequence: CDR1 SEHNR, CDR2 FQNEAQ (reference sequence). CDR3 in amino acids: CASSLTQWQETQYF. CDR3 bases: TGTGCCAGCAGCTTAACGCAGTGGCAAGAGACCCAGTACTTC.

The chain carries TRBV20-1 and TRBJ2-5; 8 bases agree with TRBD2. Germline V gene data show CDR1 as DFQATT and CDR2 as SNEGSKA (reference sequence). Germline trimming cut 2 bases from V and 5 bases from J; bases unmatched to any gene: 4. This CDR3 contains 13 residues. The CDR3 DNA is TGCAGTGCTAGAAGACTAGCGATGGAGACCCAGTACTTC. Protein: CSARRLAMETQYF.

The rearrangement links TRBV20-1 to TRBJ2-3; the D gene is possibly TRBD1 (5 bases). Germline CDR1 reads DFQATT; CDR2 reads SNEGSKA (reference sequence). CDR3 length: 14 residues. V shed 3 bases and J shed 4 bases, with 14 bases lying between them. The CDR3 DNA reads as TGCAGTGCTAGTCTTCCAGGGCAGGCAGATACGCAGTATTTT. Amino acids: CSASLPGQADTQYF.

This clonotype was seen ten or more times. The chain employs TRBV4-1 and TRBJ2-7; the D gene is possibly TRBD1 (6 bases). The CDR3 has 15 amino acids. V was cut by 5 bases and J by 0 bases, with 14 bases left in between. CDR1 is MGHRA and CDR2 is YSYEKL in the germline V gene. For the CDR3, the DNA is TGCGCCAGCAGCGACACGGACAGAAACTCCTACGAGCAGTACTTC. Its protein product is CASSDTDRNSYEQYF.

The gene calls are TRBV4-2 and TRBJ2-1, with 8 bases lining up with TRBD1. Germline V gene lookup returns CDR1 LGHNA and CDR2 YNFKEQ. The CDR3 is 17 amino acids. Trimming cost V 0 bases and J 2 bases; bases outside gene matches: 6. This CDR3 is CASSQDSGTGAYNEQFF. As DNA, the CDR3 is TGTGCCAGCAGCCAAGATAGTGGGACAGGAGCCTACAATGAGCAGTTCTTC.